These 29 T cell receptor beta chains were sequenced from one sample in a study of response to subunit inactivated influenza vaccine. In TCRdb, the RT-PCR reads were re-called with MiXCR into one record per CDR3 protein. The top ten hold approximately 10% of the sample, which has fewer than 800,000 distinct CDR3 sequences, approximately 14% seen once. The sequenced sample was PBMCs from blood, obtained less than 13 days after vaccination. All receptors derive from a man aged 50-59 years who received an inactivated influenza vaccine.

Many counts were recorded for this clonotype. The J gene is TRBJ2-1, the V gene TRBV5-1; 8 bases are a match to TRBD2. V lost 3 bases and J lost 6; bases outside the gene matches: 8. CDR3 length: 15 residues. Germline CDR1 is SGHRS and CDR2 is YFSETQ. The CDR3 spells CASSSGTRGFNEQFF. The CDR3 nucleotides read TGCGCCAGCAGCTCCGGGACTAGAGGTTTCAATGAGCAGTTCTTC.

This clonotype appeared many times. The gene calls are TRBV4-1 and TRBJ1-2; D ambiguous. CDR1 and CDR2 from the germline V gene are MGHRA and YSYEKL. Trimming removed 4 bases at V and 0 bases at J, with 12 bases between. The CDR3 is 15 residues long. CDR3 DNA: TGCGCCAGCAGCCCAACTGGGGTAGCTAACTATGGCTACACCTTC. Protein product: CASSPTGVANYGYTF.

The chain uses TRBV19 and TRBJ1-2; D not certain. Germline V gene data show CDR1 as LNHDA and CDR2 as SQIVND (reference sequence). This CDR3 region has 14 residues. The V and J ends lost 1 base and 4 bases respectively, with 10 bases between them. The CDR3 loop is CASSIAGIGYGYTF. Written as DNA, the CDR3 is TGTGCCAGTAGTATAGCGGGGATCGGCTATGGCTACACCTTC. Using reference TRBV19 and TRBJ1-2 for the parts outside the CDR3, the full variable domain is DGGITQSPKYLFRKEGQNVTLSCEQNLNHDAMYWYRQDPGQGLRLIYYSQIVNDFQKGDIAEGYSVSREKKESFPLTVTSAQKNPTAFYLCASSIAGIGYGYTFGSGTRLTVV.

The table lists this clonotype with many counts. The gene calls are TRBV28 and TRBJ2-5; D not certain. Trimming stripped 7 bases from V and 5 bases from J, with 14 bases between. Germline assignment: CDR1 MDHEN and CDR2 SYDVKM. The CDR3 contains 13 residues. The CDR3 reads CASNQFGGETQYF. CDR3 DNA: TGTGCCAGCAACCAGTTCGGTGGGGAGACCCAGTACTTC.

There are many counts of this clonotype. The chain is built from TRBV27 and TRBJ2-3, with 8 bases lining up with TRBD1. The germline V gene encodes CDR1 MNHEY and CDR2 SMNVEV (reference sequence). V was clipped by 5 bases and J by 6 bases; unmatched bases: 13. CDR3 size: 16 residues. CDR3 amino acids: CASSLGLTGGSDTQYF. The CDR3 bases are TGTGCCAGCAGTCTCGGGCTAACAGGGGGGAGTGATACGCAGTATTTT.

The sample holds a few counts of this clonotype. The chain carries TRBV28 and TRBJ1-6, with 9 bases identical to TRBD1. This CDR3 is built from 15 residues. V lost 6 bases, J lost 5 bases, and 5 bases stayed unmatched. The V gene's germline CDR1 is MDHEN and CDR2 SYDVKM. The CDR3 region is CASSGGTGNNSPLHF. In DNA form, the CDR3 reads TGTGCCAGCAGCGGCGGGACAGGGAATAATTCACCCCTCCACTTT.

This clonotype was recorded a few times. The chain couples TRBV24-1 to TRBJ2-3; TRBD2 might be the D (5 bases). The CDR3 is made up of 13 amino acids. V gave up 7 bases and J gave up 7 bases, with 14 bases separating them. CDR1 is KGHDR, CDR2 SFDVKD, per germline. The CDR3 sequence: CATRDSARNTQYF. DNA for the CDR3: TGTGCCACCAGGGACTCGGCGAGGAATACGCAGTATTTT.

This clonotype was counted a few times. The J gene is TRBJ2-7, the V gene TRBV12-3 or TRBV12-4, with TRBD1 as a possible D gene (6 bases). The V end was cut by 7 bases, the J end by 5 bases, with 15 bases between. The CDR3 runs 13 residues. This chain's CDR3 is CASTVSGVHEQYF. The CDR3 region has the DNA TGTGCCAGCACTGTCTCAGGGGTCCACGAGCAGTACTTC.

This clonotype was picked up a small number of times. CDR3 protein: CASSLLGTSGYEQYF. Here the CDR3 DNA reads TGTGCCAGCAGCTTACTTGGGACTAGCGGCTACGAGCAGTACTTC. This sequence joins TRBV7-2 and TRBJ2-7; 11 nucleotides match TRBD2. V dropped 2 bases and J dropped 3; count of bases not matched to a gene: 3. The CDR3 totals 15 residues. Germline CDR1 is SGHTA and CDR2 is FQGNSA.

This chain uses TRBV9 with TRBJ2-7; 7 bases are a match to TRBD2. The CDR3 runs to 15 residues. Unmatched junction bases numbered 13, after V lost 4 bases and J lost 6 bases. Germline V lookup: CDR1 SGDLS, CDR2 YYNGEE. CDR3 sequence (DNA): TGTGCCAGCAGCATTACATACGGGGGGATCGGCGAGCAGTACTTC. Translation gives CASSITYGGIGEQYF.

V and J are TRBV27 and TRBJ2-1; 7 nucleotides align to TRBD1. The CDR3 covers 14 residues. Germline V CDR1 and CDR2: MNHEY, SMNVEV (reference sequence). V lost 2 bases to trimming and J lost 6 bases; unmatched junction nucleotides: 4. In DNA form, the CDR3 reads TGTGCCAGCAGTTTAAAGGGACAGTTCAATGAGCAGTTCTTC. The encoded protein is CASSLKGQFNEQFF.

The gene calls are TRBV5-5 and TRBJ1-4; weak D call: TRBD1 (6 bases). The CDR3 covers 15 residues. CDR1 SGHKS and CDR2 YYEKEE come from the germline V gene (reference sequence). Trimming shortened V by 0 bases and J by 3 bases, and 9 bases separated the two germline ends. The CDR3 region has the DNA TGTGCCAGCAGCTTGGACAGGGAACCTAATGAAAAACTGTTTTTT. Its translation: CASSLDREPNEKLFF.

This chain uses TRBV12-3 or TRBV12-4 with TRBJ2-1; 7 nucleotides line up with TRBD2. The CDR3 length is 18 residues. The J segment lost 2 bases and the V segment lost 3 bases, leaving 13 bases of the junction unmatched. This CDR3 reads CASSFGPVGRIPYNEQFF. In DNA form, the CDR3 reads TGTGCCAGCAGTTTCGGGCCTGTCGGGAGGATACCCTACAATGAGCAGTTCTTC.

The rearrangement links TRBV7-2 to TRBJ2-3, with 11 bases matching TRBD1. The junction had 8 bases not matched to a gene; V was cut back by 5 bases and J by 7 bases. CDR1 and CDR2 from the germline V gene are SGHTA and FQGNSA. This CDR3 is 15 amino acids long. The CDR3 loop is CASSLGTGGRNTQYF. For the CDR3, the DNA is TGTGCCAGCAGCCTTGGGACAGGGGGAAGGAATACGCAGTATTTT.

This clonotype was seen a few times. The V gene is TRBV15, the J gene TRBJ2-3, with 9 bases that match TRBD2. V shed 4 bases and J 6 bases; nucleotides not matched to a gene: 11. Germline CDR1 reads LNHNV; CDR2 reads YYDKDF (reference sequence). The CDR3 totals 16 residues. This CDR3 reads CATSIIAGAAWDTQYF. The DNA for the CDR3 is TGTGCCACCAGCATTATAGCGGGAGCGGCGTGGGATACGCAGTATTTT.

The rearrangement uses TRBV27 and TRBJ2-3, with TRBD2 matching 12 bases. Germline CDR1 is MNHEY and CDR2 is SMNVEV (reference sequence). The CDR3 sequence is 15 residues long. V lost 4 bases to trimming and J lost 7 bases; unmatched junction nucleotides: 6. CDR3 nucleotide sequence: TGTGCCAGCAGTTCGCTAGCGGGAGGGCTAAATACGCAGTATTTT. Translation: CASSSLAGGLNTQYF.

In its sample, this clonotype was seen many times. The genes are TRBV7-9 and TRBJ2-5; D gene uncertain. V lost 8 bases and J 6 bases, leaving 16 bases between the germline ends. The CDR3 length is 13 residues. CDR1 is SEHNR and CDR2 is FQNEAQ in the germline V gene (reference sequence). The CDR3 loop is CASSIDDGQTQYF. CDR3 nucleotide sequence: TGTGCCAGCTCCATCGATGACGGGCAGACCCAGTACTTC. The full variable domain, completed using reference TRBV7-9 and TRBJ2-5, is DTGVSQNPRHKITKRGQNVTFRCDPISEHNRLYWYRQTLGQGPEFLTYFQNEAQLEKSRLLSDRFSAERPKGSFSTLEIQRTEQGDSAMYLCASSIDDGQTQYFGPGTRLLVL.

This chain uses TRBV7-2 with TRBJ2-3; a weak D match, TRBD2 (5 bases). The germline gives CDR1 SGHTA, CDR2 FQGNSA. This CDR3 is 17 amino acids long. The V and J ends lost 3 bases and 2 bases respectively, with 18 bases between them. CDR3 sequence reads: CASSFRHQHGNTDTQYF. The DNA for the CDR3 is TGTGCCAGCAGCTTCCGACACCAACACGGGAACACAGATACGCAGTATTTT.

This clonotype appeared a few times. The J gene is TRBJ2-1, the V gene TRBV18, with a tentative D call TRBD2 (5 bases). The CDR3 is 18 amino acids. Trimming left V 3 bases short and J 6 bases short, with 24 bases between. Germline V gene data show CDR1 as KGHSH and CDR2 as LQKENI. The CDR3 here is CASSPPLKGRAARNEQFF. The CDR3 DNA follows: TGTGCCAGCTCACCGCCTCTCAAGGGAAGAGCGGCCCGCAATGAGCAGTTCTTC.

This clonotype was seen ten or more times. The chain links TRBV28 to TRBJ2-7; 7 nucleotides align to TRBD2. Looked up from germline, CDR1 is MDHEN and CDR2 is SYDVKM. V shed 8 bases, J shed 6 bases, and the junction held 13 bases outside the gene matches. There are 14 residues in the CDR3. The CDR3 loop reads CASLRPGGVPEQYF. As DNA, the CDR3 is TGTGCCAGCTTAAGACCGGGAGGTGTCCCCGAGCAGTACTTC. Filled out from reference TRBV28 and TRBJ2-7, the complete variable domain reads DVKVTQSSRYLVKRTGEKVFLECVQDMDHENMFWYRQDPGLGLRLIYFSYDVKMKEKGDIPEGYSVSREKKERFSLILESASTNQTSMYLCASLRPGGVPEQYFGPGTRLTVT.

In its sample, this clonotype was seen a few times. The chain has TRBV12-3 or TRBV12-4 and TRBJ1-2; D perhaps matches TRBD1 (6 bases). The CDR3 is made up of 14 amino acids. The ends were cut back, 3 bases at V and 2 bases at J, with 10 bases in the middle. CDR3: CASSFFQGNYGYTF. The CDR3 bases are TGTGCCAGCAGTTTTTTCCAGGGGAACTATGGCTACACCTTC.

This clonotype was seen only a few times. V usage is TRBV5-1 and J usage is TRBJ1-4; no clear D. CDR1 is SGHRS, CDR2 YFSETQ, per germline. With 1 base removed from V and 7 bases from J, the gap between germline ends came to 11 bases. The CDR3 totals 14 residues. As DNA, the CDR3 is TGCGCCAGCAGCTTGCGGGGAATGGGTGAAAAACTGTTTTTT. It translates to CASSLRGMGEKLFF.

The chain employs TRBV10-2 and TRBJ2-7; D gene unclear. Germline CDR1 and CDR2: WSHSY and SAAADI. The CDR3 is made up of 12 amino acids. Trimming removed 5 bases from V and 3 bases from J, with 8 bases in between. CDR3 in DNA: TGCGCCAGCAGTCCTTCGGTCTACGAGCAGTACTTC. Amino acid sequence: CASSPSVYEQYF.

This clonotype was seen only a few times. The rearrangement links TRBV28 to TRBJ1-6; D remains ambiguous. The CDR3 runs to 12 residues. Germline CDR1 is MDHEN and CDR2 is SYDVKM. Trimming removed 6 bases from V and 7 bases from J, with 7 bases in between. Written as DNA, the CDR3 is TGTGCCAGCAGCCTAATAAATTCACCCCTCCACTTT. This translates into CASSLINSPLHF. The complete variable domain, with remaining parts taken from reference TRBV28 and TRBJ1-6, reads DVKVTQSSRYLVKRTGEKVFLECVQDMDHENMFWYRQDPGLGLRLIYFSYDVKMKEKGDIPEGYSVSREKKERFSLILESASTNQTSMYLCASSLINSPLHFGNGTRLTVT.

The chain links TRBV20-1 to TRBJ2-1, with unresolved D. The ends were cut back, 0 bases at V and 1 base at J, with 16 bases in the middle. This CDR3 is 17 amino acids long. Germline CDR1 is DFQATT and CDR2 is SNEGSKA (reference sequence). The chain's CDR3 is CSARDPIGFFSYNEQFF. As DNA, the CDR3 is TGCAGTGCTAGAGATCCAATCGGGTTTTTTTCCTACAATGAGCAGTTCTTC.

V gene TRBV9 combines with J gene TRBJ2-2; D perhaps matches TRBD2 (6 bases). This CDR3 is built from 16 residues. Germline V gene data show CDR1 as SGDLS and CDR2 as YYNGEE. V was clipped by 3 bases and J by 2 bases, with 14 bases between them. CDR3 sequence reads: CASSGSGAENTGELFF. The CDR3 DNA sequence: TGTGCCAGCAGCGGGTCGGGAGCGGAAAACACCGGGGAGCTGTTTTTT.

The genes are TRBV3-1 and TRBJ2-2; 8 bases match TRBD2. The germline V gene has CDR1 LGHDT and CDR2 YNNKEL (reference sequence). The length of the CDR3 is 18 residues. After removal of 3 bases from V and 2 bases from J, the junction contained 11 bases not matched to a gene. The CDR3 sequence: CASSQEGRSGRNTGELFF. Written as DNA, the CDR3 is TGTGCCAGCAGCCAGGAAGGTAGGAGCGGGAGAAACACCGGGGAGCTGTTTTTT. Supplemented by reference TRBV3-1 and TRBJ2-2, the full variable domain reads DTAVSQTPKYLVTQMGNDKSIKCEQNLGHDTMYWYKQDSKKFLKIMFSYNNKELIINETVPNRFSPKSPDKAHLNLHINSLELGDSAVYFCASSQEGRSGRNTGELFFGEGSRLTVL.

This chain links TRBV15 with TRBJ2-7; TRBD2 matches at 9 bases. Germline-derived CDR1 and CDR2 are LNHNV and YYDKDF (reference sequence). The length of the CDR3 is 17 residues. J lost 2 bases, V lost 0 bases, and 8 bases had no gene match. CDR3 amino acids: CATSRERASGKTYEQYF. CDR3 DNA sequence: TGTGCCACCAGCAGAGAGAGGGCTAGCGGGAAGACCTACGAGCAGTACTTC.

This chain uses TRBV5-6 with TRBJ2-2; possible D gene TRBD2, 6 bases. V lost 5 bases to trimming and J lost 4 bases, with 18 bases between them. The CDR3 contains 16 residues. CDR1 is SGHDT and CDR2 is YYEEEE in the germline V gene. DNA for the CDR3: TGTGCCAGCAGTTCGATGCCGGGACTCTCCACCGGGGAGCTGTTTTTT. Its protein product is CASSSMPGLSTGELFF.